Shown below are 29 T cell receptor beta chains from a single sample sequenced in a study of early T cells in non-severe SARS-CoV-2 infection. In TCRdb, the 5' RACE reads were re-called with MiXCR into one record per CDR3 protein. The profile covers 75,000 to 90,000 distinct CDR3 sequences, with roughly 13% appearing a single time and around 1.1% taken by the ten largest. The sequencing input was whole blood. The source of these receptors is an adult who was a healthcare worker with PCR-confirmed SARS-CoV-2 infection or an uninfected control (not recorded which).

This clonotype was picked up many times. The V and J genes are TRBV12-3 or TRBV12-4 and TRBJ2-1, with 8 bases lining up with TRBD2. The trim removed 6 bases at V and 12 bases at J, leaving 16 bases unmatched. The CDR3 totals 15 residues. The CDR3 spells CASRAPGLVLSWQFF. DNA for the CDR3: TGTGCCAGCAGAGCCCCGGGACTAGTTCTTTCTTGGCAGTTCTTC.

This clonotype has only a few counts. The chain joins TRBV4-3 to TRBJ1-1, with D tentatively TRBD1 (5 bases). This CDR3 has 15 amino acids. V was clipped by 1 base and J by 5 bases, with 14 bases between them. Germline CDR1 is LGHNA and CDR2 is YSLEER. CDR3 loop: CASSQALGRGTEAFF. Here the CDR3 DNA reads TGCGCCAGCAGCCAAGCGTTGGGACGAGGAACTGAAGCTTTCTTT.

This clonotype was picked up many times. The J gene is TRBJ2-1, the V gene TRBV6-2 or TRBV6-3; D unclear. Germline CDR1 and CDR2: MNHEY and SVGEGT. This CDR3 has 14 amino acids. Trimming shortened V by 1 base and J by 4 bases, and 8 bases separated the two germline ends. The CDR3 nucleotides read TGTGCCAGCAGTTACTGGGTAAAGTACAATGAGCAGTTCTTC. Protein: CASSYWVKYNEQFF.

This clonotype was seen only a few times. The V gene is TRBV29-1, the J gene TRBJ2-3, with 8 bases lining up with TRBD1. The CDR3 extends over 14 amino acids. Germline-derived CDR1 and CDR2 are SQVTM and ANQGSEA. The ends lost 6 bases at V and 1 base at J; junction bases unmatched: 6. The CDR3: CSVADRDGTDTQYF. CDR3 nucleotides: TGCAGCGTCGCGGACAGGGACGGCACAGATACGCAGTATTTT.

J is TRBJ1-4 and V is TRBV7-2; tentative D call: TRBD1 (5 bases). The germline V gene has CDR1 SGHTA and CDR2 FQGNSA. V was shortened by 1 base and J by 2 bases, with 14 bases between the two germline ends. The CDR3 extends over 17 amino acids. DNA for the CDR3: TGTGCCAGCAGCTTAGTCCCCCTGACAGTTACTAATGAAAAACTGTTTTTT. Residues: CASSLVPLTVTNEKLFF.

The chain uses TRBV6-5 and TRBJ2-7, with D perhaps TRBD1 (7 bases). The CDR3 sequence is 14 residues long. CDR1 MNHEY and CDR2 SVGAGI come from the germline V gene. V was clipped by 6 bases and J by 2 bases, with 14 bases between them. In DNA, the CDR3 is TGTGCCAGCAGGGTGGGCAGGGGGGCCTACGAGCAGTACTTC. It encodes CASRVGRGAYEQYF.

This clonotype is deemed medium-sized. This rearrangement joins TRBV27 to TRBJ1-4, with TRBD1 identical over 7 bases. The CDR3 consists of 15 residues. Germline CDR1 is MNHEY and CDR2 is SMNVEV (reference sequence). V was clipped by 5 bases and J by 7 bases; unmatched bases: 10. DNA of the CDR3: TGTGCCAGCAGTCCCTTGCAGGGGGAGGCTGAAAAACTGTTTTTT. Protein: CASSPLQGEAEKLFF.

About this clonotype: Possible read error: a much larger clone is one base away. The chain uses TRBV20-1 and TRBJ2-7, with D perhaps given as TRBD1 or TRBD2 (6 bases each). The CDR3 extends over 17 amino acids. Germline lookup yields CDR1 DFQATT and CDR2 SNEGSKA (reference sequence). The CDR3 bases are TGCGGTGCTAGAGATCCAAGTTTTCCGGGGGCCCCCTACGAGCAGTACTTC. It codes for CGARDPSFPGAPYEQYF.

A few counts support this clonotype. The chain combines TRBV5-1 with TRBJ1-4; D gene ambiguous. This CDR3 is built from 14 residues. Germline CDR1 is SGHRS and CDR2 is YFSETQ. Deletions cut 2 bases from V and 5 bases from J, with 10 bases between. The CDR3 DNA reads TGCGCCAGCAGCTTTGGCAGACCCAATGAAAAACTGTTTTTT. Its translation: CASSFGRPNEKLFF.

The chain has TRBV18 and TRBJ1-1, with unresolved D. The germline V gene encodes CDR1 KGHSH and CDR2 LQKENI. CDR3 length: 14 amino acids. Trimming cost V 1 base and J 2 bases, with 8 bases left between them. CDR3 region: CASSPQRLNTEAFF. The CDR3 nucleotides read TGTGCCAGCTCACCACAGAGGCTTAACACTGAAGCTTTCTTT.

Many counts were recorded for this clonotype. This chain joins TRBV12-3 or TRBV12-4 and TRBJ1-4; no clear D. The CDR3 spans 15 residues. V was cut by 0 bases and J by 5 bases, with 10 bases left in between. The CDR3 spells CASSLAGPLNEKLFF. Here the CDR3 DNA reads TGTGCCAGCAGTTTAGCAGGGCCCCTGAATGAAAAACTGTTTTTT.

To note about this clonotype: This may stem from a read error, because a much larger clone lies one nucleotide away. V is TRBV27 and J is TRBJ2-7; D unresolved. Germline V CDR1 and CDR2: MNHEY, SMNVEV (reference sequence). CDR3 size: 13 residues. This chain's CDR3 is CASCLVGRYEQYF. The CDR3 coding sequence is TGTGCCAGCTGTTTAGTGGGCAGGTACGAGCAGTACTTC.

In its sample, this clonotype was seen a few times. The chain combines TRBV6-4 with TRBJ2-6; 7 bases match TRBD1. The CDR3 runs 16 residues. The V gene end was trimmed by 5 bases and the J gene end by 0 bases; junction bases not matched to a gene: 4. CDR1 MRHNA and CDR2 SNTAGT come from the germline V gene. The CDR3 nucleotides read TGTGCCAGCAGTCCGGGACAGATCTCTGGGGCCAACGTCCTGACTTTC. It codes for CASSPGQISGANVLTF.

The sample holds one count of this clonotype. The chain joins TRBV20-1 to TRBJ1-1, with 8 bases matching TRBD1. With V trimmed by 5 bases and J by 8 bases, 7 bases remained unmatched. CDR3 length equals 12 residues. Germline V gives CDR1 DFQATT, CDR2 SNEGSKA (reference sequence). CDR3 loop: CSAPWTGTEAFF. In nucleotides, the CDR3 is TGCAGTGCTCCCTGGACAGGGACAGAAGCTTTCTTT.

This chain uses TRBV10-3 with TRBJ2-1; 8 bases align to TRBD2. J lost 4 bases, V lost 4 bases, and 3 bases had no gene match. The germline V gene has CDR1 ENHRY and CDR2 SYGVKD. This CDR3 has 14 residues. CDR3 DNA: TGTGCCATCAGTGCGGCGGGGGGTTACAATGAGCAGTTCTTC. Encoded protein: CAISAAGGYNEQFF.

This clonotype was counted at least ten times. The chain combines TRBV14 with TRBJ2-3; D may correspond to TRBD1 or TRBD2 (5 bases each). The CDR3 length is 15 residues. Trimming took 4 bases from V and 0 from J, leaving 11 bases between them. CDR1 and CDR2 from the germline V gene are SGHDN and FVKESK. DNA of the CDR3: TGTGCCAGCAGCCTTCTAGCAGGGAGCACAGATACGCAGTATTTT. It specifies CASSLLAGSTDTQYF. Looking up the rest from reference TRBV14 and TRBJ2-3 gives the full variable domain: EAGVTQFPSHSVIEKGQTVTLRCDPISGHDNLYWYRRVMGKEIKFLLHFVKESKQDESGMPNNRFLAERTGGTYSTLKVQPAELEDSGVYFCASSLLAGSTDTQYFGPGTRLTVL.

With regard to this clonotype: The germline gene is not matched at one end of the junction; a read error may be the cause. V is TRBV6-5 and J is TRBJ2-1; the match to TRBD1 covers 11 bases. This CDR3 comprises 19 residues. CDR1 MNHEY and CDR2 SVGAGI come from the germline V gene. Here the CDR3 DNA reads TGTGCCGGCAGATACGGGACAGGGGGGTTTTATAGCTCCTACAATGAGCAGTTCTTC. Encoded protein: CAGRYGTGGFYSSYNEQFF.

The chain joins TRBV12-5 to TRBJ2-7; no firm D call. The CDR3 is made up of 15 amino acids. CDR1 and CDR2 from the germline V gene are LGHNT and FRNRAP. V dropped 0 bases and J dropped 2 bases, with 11 bases sitting between them. Here the CDR3 DNA reads TGTGCTAGTGGTTTGGTAGGTGGCAGAACCTACGAGCAGTACTTC. This translates into CASGLVGGRTYEQYF.

The chain couples TRBV27 to TRBJ2-2, with TRBD1 matching 7 bases. This CDR3 spans 15 amino acids. Per germline, CDR1 MNHEY and CDR2 SMNVEV (reference sequence). The trim removed 6 bases at V and 4 bases at J, leaving 8 bases unmatched. The CDR3 DNA follows: TGTGCCAGCAGGTGGGACAGAGGGGTCACCGGGGAGCTGTTTTTT. This encodes CASRWDRGVTGELFF.

This clonotype was detected ten times or more. V usage is TRBV20-1 and J usage is TRBJ2-1, with 13 bases aligning to TRBD2. This CDR3 is built from 16 residues. The germline gives CDR1 DFQATT, CDR2 SNEGSKA (reference sequence). The ends lost 5 bases at V and 5 bases at J; junction bases unmatched: 9. The chain's CDR3 is CSARLHGLAGDNEQFF. CDR3 bases: TGCAGTGCTCGACTACACGGACTAGCGGGGGACAATGAGCAGTTCTTC.

The chain joins TRBV28 to TRBJ1-1, with D possibly TRBD1 on 5 matching bases. Germline V gene sequence: CDR1 MDHEN, CDR2 SYDVKM. Trimming pared 6 bases from V and 8 bases from J, leaving 16 bases between. This CDR3 has 13 residues. The CDR3 bases are TGTGCCAGCAGCCCACCCACAGGACTCGAAGCTTTCTTT. This encodes CASSPPTGLEAFF.

A few counts support this clonotype. The J gene is TRBJ2-1, the V gene TRBV15, with 8 nucleotides matching TRBD2. Germline V CDR1 and CDR2: LNHNV, YYDKDF (reference sequence). With 1 base clipped from V and 6 bases from J, the junction kept 14 bases outside the gene matches. This CDR3 contains 18 residues. CDR3 loop: CATSRGRLALGPGNEQFF. As DNA, the CDR3 is TGTGCCACCAGCAGAGGGAGACTAGCGTTGGGGCCCGGCAATGAGCAGTTCTTC.

This clonotype was counted ten times or more. This chain links TRBV6-6 with TRBJ2-7, with D maybe TRBD2 (8 bases). The germline V gene has CDR1 MNHNY and CDR2 SVGAGI (reference sequence). This CDR3 contains 13 residues. Deletions cut 7 bases from V and 7 bases from J, with 17 bases between. CDR3 DNA sequence: TGTGCCAGCACCGAGACAGGGACTAGAGAGCAGTACTTC. Translating it yields CASTETGTREQYF.

This clonotype came up many times. This chain connects TRBV12-3 or TRBV12-4 to TRBJ2-5; tentative D call: TRBD2 (6 bases). Deletions cut 5 bases from V and 7 bases from J, with 17 bases between. This CDR3 has 14 residues. CDR3 sequence (DNA): TGTGCCAGCAGTCCCAGGGCCCGGGGGACGACCCAGTACTTC. This sequence encodes CASSPRARGTTQYF.

Many counts were recorded for this clonotype. Here the CDR3 reads CSARPALAGESTDTQYF. The DNA for the CDR3 is TGCAGTGCTAGACCTGCACTAGCGGGAGAAAGCACAGATACGCAGTATTTT. The rearrangement joins TRBV20-1 to TRBJ2-3; TRBD2 matches at 11 bases. Per germline, CDR1 DFQATT and CDR2 SNEGSKA (reference sequence). CDR3 length equals 17 residues. V gave up 2 bases and J gave up 0 bases; unmatched junction bases: 7.

A few counts support this clonotype. This chain connects TRBV5-6 to TRBJ2-7; possibly TRBD2 for D (5 bases). The ends were cut back, 0 bases at V and 7 bases at J, with 11 bases in the middle. Per germline, CDR1 SGHDT and CDR2 YYEEEE. This CDR3 comprises 13 residues. The chain's CDR3 is CASSLASIQEQYF. CDR3 DNA sequence: TGTGCCAGCAGCTTGGCTAGCATCCAAGAGCAGTACTTC.

This clonotype was seen many times. This rearrangement joins TRBV6-6 to TRBJ1-5; 7 bases are shared with TRBD1. CDR1 and CDR2 from the germline V gene are MNHNY and SVGAGI (reference sequence). The CDR3 sequence is 16 residues long. The ends lost 6 bases at V and 1 base at J; junction bases unmatched: 9. Here the CDR3 reads CASSPPGQRSNQPQHF. In nucleotides, the CDR3 is TGTGCCAGCAGCCCTCCGGGACAGAGAAGCAATCAGCCCCAGCATTTT.

The V call is TRBV5-1, the J call TRBJ2-1; no clear D gene. Germline loops: CDR1 SGHRS, CDR2 YFSETQ. V lost 0 bases, J lost 5 bases, and 12 bases lay in between. This CDR3 spans 15 amino acids. CDR3 sequence reads: CASSLVAPFDNEQFF. In DNA form, the CDR3 reads TGCGCCAGCAGCTTGGTGGCCCCTTTTGACAATGAGCAGTTCTTC.

This clonotype occurred a few times. The chain joins TRBV20-1 to TRBJ2-5; D is unclear. V lost 3 bases and J lost 6, with 14 bases in between. Germline CDR1 reads DFQATT; CDR2 reads SNEGSKA (reference sequence). This CDR3 comprises 13 residues. In DNA form, the CDR3 reads TGCAGTGCTAGTAAGAGCACGGAGCAGACCCAGTACTTC. This codes for CSASKSTEQTQYF.